The text below deals with one TCR beta chain. Antigen specificity is unknown. TCRdb used MiXCR to reprocess the 5' RACE reads, holding one entry per CDR3 protein. This table has 200,000 to 250,000 distinct CDR3 sequences, 7.5% to 10% appearing once. The data were obtained in a study of T-cell memory formation after mild COVID-19. For the study at large: Clusters were largely donor specific.

Study results and caveats: Certain responding clones were present in pre-infection memory, suggesting participation of cross-reactive memory. Second-wave clones that peaked on day 37 lacked confirmed SARS-CoV-2 specificity.

The sequenced sample consisted of PBMCs or a T cell subset sorted from them (not recorded which). This clonotype originated in a young man who had mild COVID-19 (a few samples of this study predate the infection). Cell type and time point are not known.

The CDR3 DNA reads as TGTGCCAGCAGCGTAAACCGGATACGCACAGATACGCAGTATTTT. It specifies CASSVNRIRTDTQYF. The gene calls are TRBV9 and TRBJ2-3, with unresolved D. The CDR3 has 15 residues. The V gene's germline CDR1 is SGDLS and CDR2 YYNGEE. Trimming cost V 1 base and J 1 base, with 10 bases left between them. Drawing the rest from reference TRBV9 and TRBJ2-3, the complete variable domain is DSGVTQTPKHLITATGQRVTLRCSPRSGDLSVYWYQQSLDQGLQFLIQYYNGEERAKGNILERFSAQQFPDLHSELNLSSLELGDSALYFCASSVNRIRTDTQYFGPGTRLTVL.